This passage covers 22 T cell receptor beta chains from one sample sequenced in a study of shared clonotypes between healthy human individuals. Assay used: immunoSEQ multiplex PCR; TCRdb lists only in-frame clones, some missing. The top ten hold under 0.25% of the sample, which has 760,000 or so clones, around 96% seen once. Naive CD8 cells comprised CD45RO-negative, CCR7-positively selected cells, excluding terminally differentiated effector memory CD45RA+ cells. Sequencing was performed on naive CD8+ T cells sorted from blood. All receptors derive from a man under 40 in good health.

The CDR3 loop is CAWEGTDNEKLFF. The DNA for the CDR3 is TGTGCCTGGGAGGGGACAGATAATGAAAAACTGTTTTTT. This sequence joins TRBV30 and TRBJ1-4; 7 bases agree with TRBD1. The CDR3 contains 13 residues. Trimming cost V 5 bases and J 4 bases; bases outside gene matches: 4. Germline V gene data show CDR1 as GTSNPN and CDR2 as SVGIG (reference sequence).

The chain employs TRBV7-3 and TRBJ2-2; 8 nucleotides agree with TRBD2. This CDR3 has 16 residues. V lost 5 bases, J lost 5 bases, and 10 bases stayed unmatched. Germline V gene data show CDR1 as SGHTA and CDR2 as FQGTGA. CDR3 bases: TGTGCCAGCAGCCCCGAATCCCAGCGGGGGACCGGGGAGCTGTTTTTT. Amino acid sequence: CASSPESQRGTGELFF.

The chain is built from TRBV5-8 and TRBJ2-5; TRBD2 matches 7 bases. The CDR3 is 14 amino acids. Unmatched junction bases numbered 8, after V lost 2 bases and J lost 7 bases. CDR1 SGHTS and CDR2 YDEGEE come from the germline V gene. The CDR3 nucleotides read TGTGCCAGCAGCTTCAGCCTAGCGGACTCGACCCAGTACTTC. Its translation: CASSFSLADSTQYF. Full variable domain (outside the CDR3, taken from reference TRBV5-8 and TRBJ2-5): EAGVTQSPTHLIKTRGQQATLRCSPISGHTSVYWYQQALGLGLQFLLWYDEGEERNRGNFPPRFSGRQFPNYSSELNVNALELEDSALYLCASSFSLADSTQYFGPGTRLLVL.

The genes are TRBV13 and TRBJ2-3, with D unresolved. This CDR3 contains 13 residues. Germline CDR1 reads PRHDT; CDR2 reads FYEKMQ (reference sequence). Trimming pared 1 base from V and 2 bases from J, leaving 4 bases between. CDR3 protein: CASSLDNTDTQYF. The CDR3 DNA follows: TGTGCCAGCAGCTTAGACAACACAGATACGCAGTATTTT.

This clone was picked up one time. V usage is TRBV2 and J usage is TRBJ2-7; D gene unclear. Trimming stripped 5 bases from V and 6 bases from J, with 8 bases between. The CDR3 sequence is 11 residues long. Germline CDR1 and CDR2: SNHLY and FYNNEI. The CDR3 DNA reads TGTGCCAGCAGTTTTACCCCCGAGCAGTACTTC. As protein: CASSFTPEQYF.

The V call is TRBV30, the J call TRBJ1-2; no reliable D call. The CDR3 sequence is 13 residues long. CDR1 is GTSNPN, CDR2 SVGIG, per germline (reference sequence). Trimming left V 1 base short and J 1 base short, with 7 bases between. CDR3 region: CAWSGGINYGYTF. The DNA of the CDR3 is TGTGCCTGGAGTGGGGGAATTAACTATGGCTACACCTTC.

The rearrangement joins TRBV7-9 to TRBJ2-1; D is uncertain. CDR1 and CDR2 from the germline V gene are SEHNR and FQNEAQ (reference sequence). V dropped 3 bases and J dropped 9 bases, with 15 bases sitting between them. The CDR3 runs 14 residues. In nucleotides, the CDR3 is TGTGCCAGCAGCTTCATAGTGGAGACGCGTGAGCAGTTCTTC. It yields the protein CASSFIVETREQFF.

The chain links TRBV27 to TRBJ1-5; D remains unclear. This CDR3 region has 15 residues. The ends were cut back, 4 bases at V and 3 bases at J, with 13 bases in the middle. Germline assignment: CDR1 MNHEY and CDR2 SMNVEV (reference sequence). For the CDR3, the DNA is TGTGCCAGCAGTTATGGCGCGGGCGTCAATCAGCCCCAGCATTTT. This sequence encodes CASSYGAGVNQPQHF.

This rearrangement joins TRBV18 to TRBJ2-3, with D possibly TRBD2 on 6 matching bases. Between the trimmed V and J ends, which lost 6 bases and 0 bases, there was a span of 10 bases. The germline V gene encodes CDR1 KGHSH and CDR2 LQKENI. The CDR3 is 14 residues long. The CDR3 DNA follows: TGTGCCAGCTCCTCACGGGGGAGCACAGATACGCAGTATTTT. Translated: CASSSRGSTDTQYF. The variable domain in full, with the rest retrieved from reference TRBV18 and TRBJ2-3, is NAGVMQNPRHLVRRRGQEARLRCSPMKGHSHVYWYRQLPEEGLKFMVYLQKENIIDESGMPKERFSAEFPKEGPSILRIQQVVRGDSAAYFCASSSRGSTDTQYFGPGTRLTVL.

V gene TRBV7-2 combines with J gene TRBJ2-7, with 7 bases aligning to TRBD1. This CDR3 region has 13 residues. Germline V gene lookup returns CDR1 SGHTA and CDR2 FQGNSA. Germline trimming cut 6 bases from V and 3 bases from J; bases unmatched to any gene: 5. DNA of the CDR3: TGTGCCAGCAGACTACAGGGGAGCTACGAGCAGTACTTC. This sequence encodes CASRLQGSYEQYF. The full variable domain, rest sourced from reference TRBV7-2 and TRBJ2-7, is GAGVSQSPSNKVTEKGKDVELRCDPISGHTALYWYRQSLGQGLEFLIYFQGNSAPDKSGLPSDRFSAERTGGSVSTLTIQRTQQEDSAVYLCASRLQGSYEQYFGPGTRLTVT.

The chain has TRBV11-3 and TRBJ2-1, with 8 bases lining up with TRBD2. CDR1 and CDR2 from the germline V gene are SGHNT and YENEEA. CDR3 length equals 16 residues. The trim removed 6 bases at V and 4 bases at J, leaving 11 bases unmatched. Here the CDR3 reads CASSGQRTGGYNEQFF. In DNA, the CDR3 is TGTGCCAGCAGTGGTCAACGAACGGGGGGGTACAATGAGCAGTTCTTC.

This chain connects TRBV28 to TRBJ2-7; 10 nucleotides match TRBD2. CDR3 length equals 17 residues. Trimming removed 5 bases from V and 9 bases from J; junction bases left unmatched: 19. CDR1 MDHEN and CDR2 SYDVKM come from the germline V gene. The CDR3 is CASSHIAGGPPYEGQYF. The CDR3 nucleotides are TGTGCCAGCAGTCACATAGCGGGAGGACCCCCTTACGAGGGGCAGTACTTC. The complete variable domain, with remaining parts taken from reference TRBV28 and TRBJ2-7, reads DVKVTQSSRYLVKRTGEKVFLECVQDMDHENMFWYRQDPGLGLRLIYFSYDVKMKEKGDIPEGYSVSREKKERFSLILESASTNQTSMYLCASSHIAGGPPYEGQYFGPGTRLTVT.

This chain joins TRBV5-1 and TRBJ2-7; D assignment may be TRBD1 or TRBD2 (6 bases each). Germline CDR1 and CDR2: SGHRS and YFSETQ. The V gene lost 4 bases and the J gene lost 9 bases, with 26 bases spanning the gap. There are 16 residues in the CDR3. CDR3 DNA: TGCGCCAGCAGCCCGGGGGACCGGGACAACAGTGTTTGGCAGTACTTC. It encodes CASSPGDRDNSVWQYF.

CDR3 in amino acids: CASSELGLATYEQYF. CDR3 bases: TGCGCCAGCAGCGAGCTGGGACTAGCAACCTACGAGCAGTACTTC. The chain employs TRBV4-1 and TRBJ2-7; the match to TRBD2 covers 9 bases. Germline lookup yields CDR1 MGHRA and CDR2 YSYEKL. The ends lost 5 bases at V and 2 bases at J; junction bases unmatched: 7. This CDR3 comprises 15 residues.

In this sample, this clone turned up once. Within the sample, other DNA sequences also encode this same CDR3. The rearrangement uses TRBV7-9 and TRBJ1-1, with 10 bases lining up with TRBD1. CDR3 length: 15 residues. Germline loops: CDR1 SEHNR, CDR2 FQNEAQ (reference sequence). The V gene end was trimmed by 1 base and the J gene end by 2 bases; junction bases not matched to a gene: 1. CDR3 sequence: CASSLGQGANTEAFF. The CDR3 DNA reads as TGTGCCAGCAGCTTAGGACAGGGGGCTAACACTGAAGCTTTCTTT.

The chain recombines TRBV4-1 with TRBJ1-5; possibly TRBD1 for D (5 bases). Per the germline V gene, CDR1 is MGHRA and CDR2 is YSYEKL. The CDR3 sequence is 13 residues long. The germline V and J ends were trimmed by 1 base and 5 bases, with 6 bases remaining between them. This CDR3 reads CASSQGGYQPQHF. The CDR3 DNA follows: TGCGCCAGCAGCCAAGGGGGCTATCAGCCCCAGCATTTT.

The chain joins TRBV6-5 to TRBJ2-2; 12 nucleotides match TRBD1. Germline V gene sequence: CDR1 MNHEY, CDR2 SVGAGI. The CDR3 runs to 15 residues. Germline trimming cut 5 bases from V and 6 bases from J; bases unmatched to any gene: 4. CDR3: CASSTRDRGPGELFF. CDR3 sequence (DNA): TGTGCCAGCAGTACCCGGGACAGGGGGCCCGGGGAGCTGTTTTTT.

This chain uses TRBV9 with TRBJ1-2; TRBD1 agrees at 7 bases. The germline gives CDR1 SGDLS, CDR2 YYNGEE. The CDR3 is made up of 14 amino acids. J gave up 4 bases and V 4 bases, and 7 bases lay outside the gene matches. The CDR3: CASSRQGERYGYTF. The CDR3 nucleotides are TGTGCCAGCAGCCGACAGGGAGAACGCTATGGCTACACCTTC.

The chain recombines TRBV6-6 with TRBJ1-2; maybe TRBD1 (6 bases). Trimming took off 6 bases at V and 6 bases at J, with 23 bases between the two ends. The CDR3 contains 16 residues. Germline V gives CDR1 MNHNY, CDR2 SVGAGI (reference sequence). The CDR3 nucleotides read TGTGCCAGCAGCTATCTCACCGGACGGGGGGGCGATGGCTACACCTTC. Residues: CASSYLTGRGGDGYTF.

The rearrangement joins TRBV25-1 to TRBJ2-7, with D maybe TRBD1 (6 bases). Trimming took off 4 bases at V and 3 bases at J, with 16 bases between the two ends. In germline, CDR1 is MGHDK, CDR2 SYGVNS. There are 15 residues in the CDR3. This CDR3 is CASSAKGRGYYEQYF. In DNA form, the CDR3 reads TGTGCCAGCAGTGCTAAGGGCAGGGGTTACTACGAGCAGTACTTC.

The chain carries TRBV27 and TRBJ2-5; D perhaps matches TRBD1 (5 bases). The CDR3 contains 14 residues. Trimming took 3 bases from V and 2 from J, leaving 10 bases between them. Germline values: CDR1 MNHEY, CDR2 SMNVEV (reference sequence). This CDR3 is CASSFLGAQETQYF. The CDR3 region has the DNA TGTGCCAGCAGTTTTTTAGGGGCACAAGAGACCCAGTACTTC.

In the case of this clone: The junction differs from germline at one of its ends, possibly a read error. The rearrangement links TRBV28 to TRBJ1-2; D unclear. The CDR3 contains 13 residues. Germline assignment: CDR1 MDHEN and CDR2 SYDVKM. The CDR3 region is CASSLGQSYGYTF. The CDR3 DNA follows: TGTGCCAGTAGTTTAGGGCAGTCCTATGGCTACACCTTC.